This T cell receptor (beta chain) came from a study of shared clonotypes between healthy human individuals. General study results and limits: Apart from blood, nothing was sampled; tissue repertoires likely differ.

Negatively enriched CD4+ T cells were divided by CD45RA into naive and memory. Some clones are missing from TCRdb's copy, which holds only in-frame ones; the method was immunoSEQ multiplex PCR. The data contain around 1.6 million clones, 98% of them singletons. Points on this clone: Its antigen remains unidentified.

From germline, CDR1 is MDHEN and CDR2 SYDVKM. This CDR3 is 14 amino acids long. Trimming shortened V by 7 bases and J by 4 bases, and 16 bases separated the two germline ends. Sequenced sample: naive CD4+ T cells sorted from blood. The subset denotes: CD45RA+ positively selected. This receptor was taken from a man under 40 in good health. The V gene is TRBV28, the J gene TRBJ1-1, with a possible D match to TRBD1 (6 bases). CDR3 sequence (DNA): TGTGCCAGCACTCCCGGGGGGCCGAGCACTGAAGCTTTCTTT. This gives the protein CASTPGGPSTEAFF.